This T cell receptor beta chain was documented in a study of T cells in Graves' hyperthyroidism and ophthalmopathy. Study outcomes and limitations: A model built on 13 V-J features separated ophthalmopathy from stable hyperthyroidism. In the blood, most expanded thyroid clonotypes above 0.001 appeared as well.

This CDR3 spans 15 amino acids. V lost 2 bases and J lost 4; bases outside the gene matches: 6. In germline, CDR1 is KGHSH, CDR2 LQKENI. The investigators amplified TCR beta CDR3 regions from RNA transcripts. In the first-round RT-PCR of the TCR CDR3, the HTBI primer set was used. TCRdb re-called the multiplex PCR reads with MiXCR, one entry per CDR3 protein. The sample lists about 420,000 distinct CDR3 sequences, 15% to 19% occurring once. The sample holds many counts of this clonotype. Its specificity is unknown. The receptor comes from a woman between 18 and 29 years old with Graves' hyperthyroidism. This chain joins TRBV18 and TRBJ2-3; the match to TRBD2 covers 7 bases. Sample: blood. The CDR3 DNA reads TGTGCCAGCTCACCATCGGGACTATCCTCAGATACGCAGTATTTT. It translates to CASSPSGLSSDTQYF.